The 4 T cell receptor beta chains given below trace back to one sample, sequenced in a study of Graves' ophthalmopathy and Graves' hyperthyroidism. Using RNA transcripts, the TCR beta CDR3 regions were amplified. Amplification began with first-round RT-PCR using HTBI primers, then second-round multiplex PCR was performed. TCRdb called the multiplex PCR reads again in MiXCR, with one record for every CDR3 protein. The sample has 450,000 to 600,000 distinct CDR3 sequences; just under 40% are singletons. The sample consisted of peripheral blood or thyroid tissue (not recorded which). These receptors were obtained from an adult man with Graves' hyperthyroidism.

This clonotype has ten or more counts. The chain has TRBV29-1 and TRBJ1-6; TRBD1 agrees at 8 bases. This CDR3 has 14 amino acids. J was trimmed by 0 bases and V by 7 bases; bases with no gene match: 2. The germline V gene has CDR1 SQVTM and CDR2 ANQGSEA. The DNA of the CDR3 is TGCAGCGCTGGGACAGGCTCCTATAATTCACCCCTCCACTTT. It codes for CSAGTGSYNSPLHF.

The rearrangement uses TRBV29-1 and TRBJ2-7; 10 bases fit TRBD1. Germline V CDR1 and CDR2: SQVTM, ANQGSEA. The junction had 8 bases not matched to a gene; V was cut back by 6 bases and J by 3 bases. The CDR3 runs 14 residues. The DNA for the CDR3 is TGCAGCGTGCCCCTAGGACAGGGGGTCTACGAGCAGTACTTC. It codes for CSVPLGQGVYEQYF.

In this sample, this clonotype turned up many times. The chain carries TRBV20-1 and TRBJ1-2; 7 bases map to TRBD1. The CDR3 has 14 residues. With 6 bases clipped from V and 4 bases from J, the junction kept 11 bases outside the gene matches. The germline gives CDR1 DFQATT, CDR2 SNEGSKA (reference sequence). The CDR3 reads CSAKHLQGRYGYTF. The CDR3 DNA is TGCAGTGCCAAGCATCTACAGGGGCGCTATGGCTACACCTTC.

This clonotype was picked up many times. The J gene is TRBJ2-7, the V gene TRBV29-1; 12 nucleotides agree with TRBD2. The junction had 4 bases not matched to a gene; V was cut back by 4 bases and J by 0 bases. The CDR3 is 15 residues long. Germline V gene data show CDR1 as SQVTM and CDR2 as ANQGSEA. The CDR3 sequence: CSVGLAGGISYEQYF. CDR3 sequence (DNA): TGCAGCGTTGGGCTAGCGGGAGGGATCTCCTACGAGCAGTACTTC.